The 8 T cell receptor beta chains reported below all come from one sample, sequenced in a study of cytotoxic CD8 clonotypes in ibrutinib-treated CLL. Here immunoSEQ multiplex PCR was the method, and the copy in TCRdb shows in-frame clones only, minus some. The sample holds about 160,000 clones, roughly 84% seen once. The source material was PBMCs, sampled at disease progression, from a patient treated with ibrutinib. The receptors originated from a human donor with chronic lymphocytic leukemia.

The chain couples TRBV19 to TRBJ2-2; 10 bases map to TRBD2. J was trimmed by 6 bases and V by 6 bases; bases with no gene match: 10. This CDR3 region has 16 residues. The germline gives CDR1 LNHDA, CDR2 SQIVND (reference sequence). CDR3 nucleotides: TGTGCCAGTAGCTTCCCTAGCGGGAGAGGTTCCGGGGAGCTGTTTTTT. As protein: CASSFPSGRGSGELFF.

CDR3 sequence: CASSYFSGTTLGEQYF. The CDR3 DNA sequence: TGTGCCAGCAGTTACTTTTCCGGGACTACCCTCGGCGAGCAGTACTTC. This rearrangement joins TRBV6-6 to TRBJ2-7; TRBD2 matches at 7 bases. The CDR3 contains 16 residues. Germline CDR1 MNHNY, CDR2 SVGAGI (reference sequence). The V segment lost 1 base and the J segment 6 bases; nucleotides outside the gene matches: 12.

V and J are TRBV29-1 and TRBJ2-1; D may be TRBD1 (5 bases). CDR1 is SQVTM, CDR2 ANQGSEA, per germline. The CDR3 extends over 15 amino acids. Deletions cut 4 bases from V and 3 bases from J, with 16 bases between. CDR3 sequence reads: CSVAPGRDGYNEQFF. CDR3 nucleotide sequence: TGCAGCGTTGCCCCAGGGCGCGACGGCTACAATGAGCAGTTCTTC.

This clone was detected a few times. The chain joins TRBV7-9 to TRBJ2-1; 10 nucleotides line up with TRBD2. This CDR3 spans 18 amino acids. V trimming: 5 bases; J trimming: 4 bases; junction bases outside the gene matches: 14. Germline V gives CDR1 SEHNR, CDR2 FQNEAQ (reference sequence). CDR3 region: CASSDFGQGLAAYNEQFF. DNA for the CDR3: TGTGCCAGCAGCGACTTTGGGCAAGGACTAGCGGCTTACAATGAGCAGTTCTTC. Looking up the rest from reference TRBV7-9 and TRBJ2-1 gives the full variable domain: DTGVSQNPRHKITKRGQNVTFRCDPISEHNRLYWYRQTLGQGPEFLTYFQNEAQLEKSRLLSDRFSAERPKGSFSTLEIQRTEQGDSAMYLCASSDFGQGLAAYNEQFFGPGTRLTVL.

This clone was seen more than once but under ten times. The rearrangement links TRBV10-2 to TRBJ2-4; D gene ambiguous. The germline V gene encodes CDR1 WSHSY and CDR2 SAAADI. Trimming took 8 bases from V and 0 from J, leaving 14 bases between them. CDR3 length: 15 amino acids. CDR3 coding DNA: TGCGCCAGCCCCAGAGTTCTACTAGCCAAAAACATTCAGTACTTC. Amino acids: CASPRVLLAKNIQYF.

V gene TRBV6-1 combines with J gene TRBJ1-2, with TRBD1 matching over 7 bases. The length of the CDR3 is 12 residues. After removal of 9 bases from V and 8 bases from J, the junction contained 9 bases not matched to a gene. The V gene's germline CDR1 is MNHNS and CDR2 SASEGT. CDR3 sequence: CASITGVDGYTF. The CDR3 bases are TGTGCCAGTATCACAGGGGTAGACGGCTACACCTTC.

The chain links TRBV19 to TRBJ2-7, with D perhaps matching TRBD2 (6 bases). The CDR3 covers 14 residues. The V gene lost 2 bases and the J gene lost 4 bases, with 12 bases spanning the gap. Germline V lookup: CDR1 LNHDA, CDR2 SQIVND (reference sequence). DNA for the CDR3: TGTGCCAGTAGTATACGGGAGAGACCTTACGAGCAGTACTTC. Translated: CASSIRERPYEQYF. Full variable domain (remainder filled in from reference TRBV19 and TRBJ2-7): DGGITQSPKYLFRKEGQNVTLSCEQNLNHDAMYWYRQDPGQGLRLIYYSQIVNDFQKGDIAEGYSVSREKKESFPLTVTSAQKNPTAFYLCASSIRERPYEQYFGPGTRLTVT.

There are a few counts of this clone. The gene calls are TRBV28 and TRBJ1-2, with 8 bases fitting TRBD1. Losses at the gene ends were 6 bases for V and 9 bases for J; bases not matched to a gene: 12. The CDR3 loop spans 14 amino acids. The germline V gene encodes CDR1 MDHEN and CDR2 SYDVKM. The CDR3 loop reads CASRFGDRRSSYTF. The DNA for the CDR3 is TGTGCCAGCAGGTTCGGGGACAGGAGATCGAGCTACACCTTC.